Listed below are T cell receptor beta chains from one sample, sequenced in a study of OX40 agonist ivuxolimab in advanced cancers. Clones were sequenced by immunoSEQ multiplex PCR, and TCRdb holds only the in-frame ones, with some missing. The sample contains some 66,000 clones, roughly 80% of which appear only once. The sequenced sample was CD4+ or CD8+ T cells sorted from blood, obtained in a trial of the OX40 agonist ivuxolimab. The receptor set was obtained from an adult with an advanced solid tumor such as melanoma, head and neck, liver or kidney cancer. The CDR3 runs from the conserved cysteine through the conserved F or W. D genes are given only for firm matches. Clone size is shown for a subset of rows, as once, few, many or a class of expanded clone.

j_call,v_call,clone_size,d_call,cdr3_nt,cdr3_aa
TRBJ1-4,TRBV7-8,few,.,TGTGCCAGCAGCTTGCCTCAGGAAAAACTGTTTTTT,CASSLPQEKLFF
TRBJ1-2,TRBV2,few,TRBD1,TGTGCCATCGGGACAGGGGACTATGGCTACACCTTC,CAIGTGDYGYTF
TRBJ2-1,TRBV9,.,TRBD1,TGTGCCAGCAGCGCGATACCGGGACAGGGTAACAATGAGCAGTTCTTC,CASSAIPGQGNNEQFF
TRBJ1-2,TRBV6-1,.,TRBD1,TGTGCCGTTACAAGGACCGGGACAGTGGTTGGCTACACCTTC,CAVTRTGTVVGYTF
TRBJ2-5,TRBV7-9,.,.,TGTGCCAGACACCATTGGGGGGTAGAGACCCAGTACTTC,CARHHWGVETQYF
TRBJ2-7,TRBV2,once,TRBD2,TGTGCCAGCAGTTGGACTAGCGGGGGCTACGAGCAGTACTTC,CASSWTSGGYEQYF
TRBJ2-1,TRBV6-6,.,.,TGTGCCAGCAGCCCCTTGTATGAGCAGTTCTTC,CASSPLYEQFF
TRBJ2-3,TRBV30,once,TRBD1,TGTGCCTGGTCAAAGGGACAGGGGGCTGCAGATACGCAGTATTTT,CAWSKGQGAADTQYF
TRBJ1-1,TRBV5-6,.,TRBD1,TGTGCCAGCAGCACTCTGGCCGGGACAGGGGTTCAGGCTGAAGCTTTCTTT,CASSTLAGTGVQAEAFF
TRBJ1-5,TRBV27,.,.,TGTGCCAGCAGTTTATTGGCATCTCAGCCCCAGCATTTT,CASSLLASQPQHF
TRBJ2-2,TRBV6-1,.,TRBD1,TGTGCCGGTGGACAGGGCCCTTCGAACACCGGGGAGCTGTTTTTT,CAGGQGPSNTGELFF
TRBJ2-7,TRBV6-6,.,TRBD2,TGTGCCAGTCAACTAGCGGAGAACTACGAGCAGTACTTC,CASQLAENYEQYF
TRBJ2-7,TRBV11-2,once,.,TGTGCCAGCAGCGTATCAACTCAAGCCTACGAGCAGTACTTC,CASSVSTQAYEQYF
TRBJ1-1,TRBV5-6,.,.,TGTGCCAGCAGCTTCCCGACAGTGAACACTGAAGCTTTCTTT,CASSFPTVNTEAFF
TRBJ2-5,TRBV28,.,TRBD2,TGTGCCAGCAGTTTAGCGGGAGTCTGGGAGACCCAGTACTTC,CASSLAGVWETQYF
TRBJ1-4,TRBV5-1,once,.,TGCGCCAGCAGCTTGGCGGCAGGGGAAAAACTGTTTTTT,CASSLAAGEKLFF
TRBJ1-5,TRBV4-1,.,.,TGCGCCAGCAGGGAGCCGGGGAGCAATCAGCCCCAGCATTTT,CASREPGSNQPQHF
TRBJ2-3,TRBV5-1,.,TRBD2,TGCGCCAGCAAGCTAGCGGTAACAGATACGCAGTATTTT,CASKLAVTDTQYF
TRBJ2-7,TRBV28,.,.,TGTGCCAGCAGCTACCCTTTGCGGAAAGAGTCCTACGAGCAGTACTTC,CASSYPLRKESYEQYF
TRBJ1-2,TRBV30,few,.,TGTGCCTGGAGTAGGGCAGGGAACTATGGCTACACCTTC,CAWSRAGNYGYTF
TRBJ1-2,TRBV6-1,.,.,TGTGCCAGCAGTGAAGACAGGGAGGACTATGGCTACACCTTC,CASSEDREDYGYTF
TRBJ1-2,TRBV9,.,.,TGTGCCAGCAGCGGAGGGGAAGTGAGGAATGGCTACACCTTC,CASSGGEVRNGYTF
TRBJ2-3,TRBV2,.,.,TGTGCCAGCAGTGAATCGGGACCCTTCTCATATTTT,CASSESGPFSYF
TRBJ2-2,TRBV6-6,.,.,TGTGCCAGCATTCCAAACAAACAGGGAGCCGGGGAGCTGTTTTTT,CASIPNKQGAGELFF
TRBJ1-1,TRBV5-6,few,TRBD1,TGTGCCAGCAGCCCTATGACAGGGGGGAACACTGAAGCTTTCTTT,CASSPMTGGNTEAFF